A selection of T cell receptor beta chains follows, all from one sample in a study of T cells in Graves' hyperthyroidism and ophthalmopathy. TCRdb re-called the multiplex PCR reads through MiXCR, storing one row per CDR3 protein. The sample consists of approximately 600,000 distinct CDR3 sequences, about 14% of them appearing once. Sequencing was carried out using blood. The receptors shown here come from a woman in her twenties or thirties with Graves' hyperthyroidism that later progressed to Graves' ophthalmopathy. CDR3s include the opening cysteine and the closing phenylalanine or tryptophan. Fields, in order: D gene, V gene, clone size, J gene, CDR3 protein, CDR3 DNA. The D gene is left open where the match is weak. The size field is filled for only some rows; it gives once, few, many or a size class.

>-|TRBV30|-|TRBJ2-2
CAWSARNIGELFF
TGTGCCTGGAGTGCGCGTAACATCGGGGAGCTGTTTTTT
>TRBD1|TRBV20-1|once|TRBJ2-7
CSARPTRDRGPESPYEQYF
TGCAGTGCTAGACCAACCCGGGACAGGGGGCCCGAATCCCCTTACGAGCAGTACTTC
>-|TRBV30|many|TRBJ1-1
CAWNLGTEAFF
TGTGCCTGGAATCTGGGTACTGAAGCTTTCTTT
>TRBD1|TRBV9|few|TRBJ2-7
CASSRFSSGGHEQYF
TGTGCCAGCAGCCGTTTTTCCTCAGGGGGCCACGAGCAGTACTTC
>-|TRBV20-1|-|TRBJ1-1
CSASRAENTEAFF
TGCAGTGCTTCACGGGCAGAAAACACTGAAGCTTTCTTT
>TRBD1|TRBV7-6|many|TRBJ2-5
CASSPHRGGEETQYF
TGTGCCAGCAGCCCTCACAGGGGTGGGGAAGAGACCCAGTACTTC
>-|TRBV15|many|TRBJ2-7
CATSSAASVYSYEQYF
TGTGCCACCAGCAGCGCAGCCAGTGTGTACTCCTACGAGCAGTACTTC
>-|TRBV12-3/TRBV12-4|-|TRBJ2-1
CASSLGGRGRSYNEQCF
TGTGCCAGCAGTTTAGGGGGTAGAGGTCGCTCCTACAATGAGCAGTGCTTC
>-|TRBV25-1|-|TRBJ1-2
CASSPRQRPNYGYTF
TGTGCCAGCAGTCCTAGACAGAGACCTAACTATGGCTACACCTTC
>-|TRBV28|few|TRBJ1-4
CASSLTFGAGGYLNEKLFF
-
>-|TRBV7-9|few|TRBJ2-5
CASSPIRSETQYF
TGTGCCAGCTCCCCTATACGGTCGGAGACCCAGTACTTC
>-|TRBV10-3|-|TRBJ1-4
CATSGGGATNEKLFF
TGTGCCACCTCCGGAGGGGGGGCAACTAATGAAAAACTGTTTTTT
>-|TRBV19|many|TRBJ1-1
CASSMGAMNTEAFF
TGTGCCAGTAGTATGGGAGCCATGAACACTGAAGCTTTCTTT
>-|TRBV9|many|TRBJ2-2
CASSVVSRSGELFF
TGTGCCAGCAGCGTAGTATCACGAAGCGGGGAGCTGTTTTTT
>-|TRBV24-1|many|TRBJ1-1
CAARGEDTEAFF
TGTGCCGCCAGGGGTGAGGACACTGAAGCTTTCTTT
>-|TRBV6-2/TRBV6-3|many|TRBJ1-1
CASSYSLQVNTEAFF
TGTGCCAGCAGTTACTCCCTGCAAGTGAACACTGAAGCTTTCTTT
>-|TRBV2|many|TRBJ1-1
CASRPQGRDTEAFF
TGTGCCAGCAGGCCGCAAGGGCGCGACACTGAAGCTTTCTTT
>TRBD2|TRBV9|few|TRBJ2-3
CASSPPGGGWGPDTQYF
TGTGCCAGCAGCCCCCCGGGCGGGGGGTGGGGGCCAGATACGCAGTATTTT
>-|TRBV28|-|TRBJ2-7
CASSLADTTGSYEQYF
TGTGCCAGCAGTTTGGCCGACACGACCGGCTCCTACGAGCAGTACTTC
>-|TRBV2|few|TRBJ2-7
CASSRLGEQYF
TGTGCCAGCAGTCGTCTGGGGGAGCAGTACTTC
>-|TRBV6-1|-|TRBJ2-3
CASSHLQGKGTDTQYF
TGTGCCAGCAGCCATTTACAGGGAAAAGGGACAGATACGCAGTATTTT
>-|TRBV9|few|TRBJ2-1
CASSVFPGGEQFF
TGTGCCAGCAGCGTATTCCCCGGAGGCGAGCAGTTCTTC
>-|TRBV5-8|-|TRBJ1-3
CASSLGTNSGNTIYF
TGTGCCAGCAGCTTGGGCACTAACTCTGGAAACACCATATATTTT
>-|TRBV27|many|TRBJ2-2
CASSLVGANTGELFF
TGTGCCAGCAGTTTAGTGGGGGCGAACACCGGGGAGCTGTTTTTT
>-|TRBV20-1|few|TRBJ2-2
CSAGENTGELFF
TGCAGTGCTGGGGAGAACACCGGGGAGCTGTTTTTT
>TRBD2|TRBV6-5|-|TRBJ2-3
CASSYSQREQSDTQYF
TGTGCCAGCAGTTACTCACAGCGGGAGCAATCAGATACGCAGTATTTT
>-|TRBV6-2/TRBV6-3|-|TRBJ2-7
CASGRQFYEQYF
TGTGCCAGTGGAAGACAGTTCTACGAGCAGTACTTC
>-|TRBV27|-|TRBJ1-2
CASSWGGHGYTF
TGTGCCAGCAGTTGGGGCGGGCATGGCTACACCTTC
>-|TRBV29-1|many|TRBJ1-1
CSATAMNTEAFF
TGCAGCGCGACAGCTATGAACACTGAAGCTTTCTTT
>TRBD1|TRBV6-1|many|TRBJ1-2
CASSLTGANYGYTF
TGTGCCAGCAGTTTAACAGGGGCTAACTATGGCTACACCTTC
>TRBD2|TRBV5-1|many|TRBJ2-7
CASSLGSGEKVYEQYF
TGCGCCAGCAGCTTGGGTAGCGGGGAGAAGGTCTACGAGCAGTACTTC
>-|TRBV12-3/TRBV12-4|many|TRBJ1-2
CASSVTGMINYGYTF
TGTGCCAGCAGTGTCACAGGGATGATCAACTATGGCTACACCTTC
>TRBD1|TRBV28|-|TRBJ1-5
CASSSPGGGQGLNQPQHF
TGTGCCAGCAGTTCTCCCGGGGGGGGACAGGGGCTCAATCAGCCCCAGCATTTT
>-|TRBV11-3|-|TRBJ2-6
CASSHVRVAGSNVLTF
TGTGCCAGCAGCCACGTACGGGTTGCTGGGTCCAACGTCCTGACTTTC
>-|TRBV11-3|many|TRBJ1-1
CASLGANTEAFF
TGTGCCAGCCTTGGGGCGAACACTGAAGCTTTCTTT
>-|TRBV12-3/TRBV12-4|-|TRBJ1-2
CASRFLGGGYTF
TGTGCCAGCAGATTCCTTGGAGGTGGCTACACCTTC
>TRBD2|TRBV3-1|-|TRBJ2-1
CASSQNPRDYSYNEQFF
TGTGCCAGCAGCCAAAACCCCCGGGACTATTCCTACAATGAGCAGTTCTTC
>-|TRBV6-2/TRBV6-3|many|TRBJ2-1
CASRGVYGEQFF
TGTGCCAGCAGGGGGGTTTATGGTGAGCAGTTCTTC
>TRBD1|TRBV19|-|TRBJ2-6
CASIRTGTVLSGANVLTF
TGTGCCAGTATTCGGACCGGGACAGTACTCTCTGGGGCCAACGTCCTGACTTTC
>TRBD2|TRBV7-3|many|TRBJ2-1
CASSLWAPGLALTNEQFF
TGTGCCAGCAGCTTATGGGCCCCCGGACTAGCCCTTACAAATGAGCAGTTCTTC
>TRBD2|TRBV5-1|few|TRBJ2-3
CASSLGLAGTSTDTQYF
TGCGCCAGCAGCTTAGGACTAGCGGGAACTAGCACAGATACGCAGTATTTT
>-|TRBV12-3/TRBV12-4|many|TRBJ1-6
CASSPAGLRSPLHF
TGTGCCAGCAGCCCCGCAGGGCTCCGTTCACCCCTCCACTTT
>-|TRBV5-1|-|TRBJ1-1
CASSNGVGTEAFF
TGCGCCAGCAGCAACGGGGTGGGCACTGAAGCTTTCTTT
>-|TRBV11-3|few|TRBJ2-2
CASSYGMSTGELFF
TGTGCCAGCAGCTACGGGATGAGCACCGGGGAGCTGTTTTTT
>-|TRBV24-1|few|TRBJ1-2
CATSDWGDGGYTF
TGTGCCACCAGTGATTGGGGGGATGGCGGCTACACCTTC
>-|TRBV20-1|few|TRBJ2-1
CSARGSRTDNEQFF
TGCAGTGCTAGAGGGTCCCGGACTGACAATGAGCAGTTCTTC
>-|TRBV7-8|many|TRBJ2-3
CASSLETGRRDTQYF
TGTGCCAGCAGCTTAGAAACAGGGAGGCGAGATACGCAGTATTTT
>TRBD1|TRBV4-3|many|TRBJ1-2
CASSQGRGRRGYTF
TGCGCCAGCAGCCAAGGGAGGGGGCGCCGGGGCTACACCTTC
>TRBD1|TRBV27|many|TRBJ2-6
CASSSGTGLSGANVLTF
TGTGCCAGCAGTTCGGGGACAGGCCTCTCTGGGGCCAACGTCCTGACTTTC
>-|TRBV6-1|many|TRBJ2-3
CASRDITDTQYF
TGTGCCAGCAGGGACATCACAGATACGCAGTATTTT
>TRBD2|TRBV12-3/TRBV12-4|many|TRBJ2-1
CASSFREGPHNEQFF
TGTGCCAGCAGTTTCCGGGAGGGCCCCCACAATGAGCAGTTCTTC
>TRBD2|TRBV6-2/TRBV6-3|many|TRBJ2-2
CASSSAGSNTGELFF
TGTGCCAGCAGCTCAGCGGGATCGAACACCGGGGAGCTGTTTTTT
>-|TRBV2|-|TRBJ2-1
CASSGGVAALYNEQFF
TGTGCCAGCAGTGGAGGGGTAGCGGCCCTCTACAATGAGCAGTTCTTC
>-|TRBV12-3/TRBV12-4|-|TRBJ2-2
CASSLTAPDTGELFF
TGTGCCAGCAGTTTGACAGCCCCCGACACCGGGGAGCTGTTTTTT
>-|TRBV27|many|TRBJ1-2
CASSSPLRARGGYTF
TGTGCCAGCAGTTCGCCCCTCCGGGCCAGAGGGGGCTACACCTTC